One and the same sample provided the 24 T cell receptor beta chains below, sequenced in a study of T cell repertoires in cytomegalovirus infection. TCRdb fed the reads into MiXCR, producing one record per CDR3 protein. The table lists around 740,000 distinct CDR3 sequences, 35% of them singletons. The specimen sequenced was PBMCs. The receptor source for this set is a human donor in good health (CMV status not recorded). Some clones in this sample may be carry-over from other donors' samples.

The chain combines TRBV19 with TRBJ2-7; 7 nucleotides match TRBD1. Germline V gene data show CDR1 as LNHDA and CDR2 as SQIVND (reference sequence). This CDR3 spans 14 amino acids. J gave up 2 bases and V 7 bases, and 8 bases lay outside the gene matches. The CDR3 coding sequence is TGTGCCAGTATTACACGGGGACAGCCCTACGAGCAGTACTTC. Translated, it gives CASITRGQPYEQYF.

This clonotype was counted ten times or more. The rearrangement joins TRBV4-1 to TRBJ1-2; 7 nucleotides match TRBD1. Germline V gene data show CDR1 as MGHRA and CDR2 as YSYEKL. The CDR3 has 13 amino acids. Trimming cost V 5 bases and J 4 bases; bases outside gene matches: 4. Written as DNA, the CDR3 is TGCGCCAGCAGCGACGGGGACAGCTATGGCTACACCTTC. Translating gives CASSDGDSYGYTF.

The chain recombines TRBV6-6 with TRBJ2-3; the match to TRBD1 covers 7 bases. The germline CDR1 and CDR2 sequences are MNHNY and SVGAGI (reference sequence). CDR3 length: 15 amino acids. V lost 11 bases, J lost 2 bases, and 13 bases stayed unmatched. This CDR3 is CAGQDRDSHTDTQYF. The CDR3 DNA reads TGTGCCGGCCAAGACAGGGATTCTCACACAGATACGCAGTATTTT.

J is TRBJ1-6 and V is TRBV11-1; 9 nucleotides line up with TRBD1. Losses at the gene ends were 5 bases for V and 6 bases for J; bases not matched to a gene: 8. Germline CDR1 is SGHAT and CDR2 is FQDESV (reference sequence). The CDR3 has 16 residues. The CDR3 here is CASSTGQGFGNSPLHF. CDR3 in DNA: TGTGCCAGCAGCACCGGACAGGGGTTCGGTAATTCACCCCTCCACTTT.

The chain is built from TRBV18 and TRBJ1-6; 7 bases fit TRBD1. V shed 4 bases, J shed 9 bases, and the junction held 6 bases outside the gene matches. The CDR3 contains 14 residues. CDR1 KGHSH and CDR2 LQKENI come from the germline V gene. The DNA for the CDR3 is TGTGCCAGCTCACTGGCGGGACAGACTTCACCCCTCCACTTT. It codes for CASSLAGQTSPLHF.

In this sample, this clonotype turned up a few times. V gene TRBV11-2 combines with J gene TRBJ2-1; TRBD2 aligns across 8 bases. The V and J ends lost 4 bases and 6 bases, in that order; junction bases with no gene match: 5. The CDR3 runs 14 residues. CDR1 SGHAT and CDR2 FQNNGV come from the germline V gene. The CDR3 protein is CASSSGGASNEQFF. CDR3 bases: TGTGCCAGCAGCTCGGGGGGGGCCTCCAATGAGCAGTTCTTC.

The rearrangement joins TRBV4-1 to TRBJ2-1; no clear D. Trimming took 1 base from V and 5 from J, leaving 9 bases between them. The length of the CDR3 is 14 residues. Germline V gene data show CDR1 as MGHRA and CDR2 as YSYEKL. The CDR3 reads CASSQVGQNNEQFF. The CDR3 DNA reads as TGCGCCAGCAGCCAAGTAGGGCAGAACAATGAGCAGTTCTTC.

This clonotype was observed at least ten times. The V gene is TRBV12-3 or TRBV12-4, the J gene TRBJ1-5; TRBD1 aligns across 8 bases. V lost 1 base and J lost 3; bases outside the gene matches: 5. This CDR3 is built from 16 residues. Here the CDR3 reads CASSLVRTGNNQPQHF. CDR3 bases: TGTGCCAGCAGTTTAGTCCGGACAGGGAACAATCAGCCCCAGCATTTT.

The chain uses TRBV20-1 and TRBJ1-5; D unresolved. V dropped 0 bases and J dropped 7 bases, with 13 bases sitting between them. CDR1 is DFQATT and CDR2 is SNEGSKA in the germline V gene (reference sequence). CDR3 length: 14 residues. CDR3 sequence: CSARDLGRNQPQHF. The CDR3 nucleotides are TGCAGTGCTAGAGATCTGGGCAGGAACCAGCCCCAGCATTTT.

The V and J genes are TRBV19 and TRBJ2-3, with D possibly called TRBD1 or TRBD2 (6 bases each). V lost 3 bases, J lost 4 bases, and 8 bases lay in between. The CDR3 runs to 13 residues. From germline, CDR1 is LNHDA and CDR2 SQIVND (reference sequence). CDR3 DNA sequence: TGTGCCAGTAGTATCGGGGGCCCAGATACGCAGTATTTT. Amino acid sequence: CASSIGGPDTQYF.

The chain uses TRBV12-3 or TRBV12-4 and TRBJ1-3; D is uncertain. Trimming cost V 7 bases and J 0 bases, with 16 bases left between them. The CDR3 length is 16 residues. CDR3 DNA sequence: TGTGCCAGCACCCCCTCCCGACGAAGCTCTGGAAACACCATATATTTT. Residues: CASTPSRRSSGNTIYF.

This clonotype was recorded a few times. The J gene is TRBJ2-7, the V gene TRBV6-6; maybe TRBD2 (5 bases). Trimming took off 7 bases at V and 3 bases at J, with 10 bases between the two ends. Germline CDR1 MNHNY, CDR2 SVGAGI (reference sequence). This CDR3 comprises 12 residues. CDR3: CASTPGVYEQYF. CDR3 nucleotides: TGTGCCAGCACCCCCGGGGTCTACGAGCAGTACTTC.

This clonotype was seen more than once but under ten times. V usage is TRBV7-6 and J usage is TRBJ1-5; D perhaps matches TRBD1 (5 bases). Trimming stripped 8 bases from V and 3 bases from J, with 11 bases between. Germline loops: CDR1 SGHVS, CDR2 FNYEAQ. The CDR3 has 13 amino acids. CDR3 nucleotides: TGTGCCAGCGGGGGGAGGAACAATCAGCCCCAGCATTTT. Its protein product is CASGGRNNQPQHF.

The chain recombines TRBV7-2 with TRBJ2-2; D gene unclear. V lost 4 bases to trimming and J lost 4 bases, with 13 bases between them. The CDR3 covers 15 residues. Germline V gene lookup returns CDR1 SGHTA and CDR2 FQGNSA. This chain's CDR3 is CASSWGPIFTGELFF. CDR3 bases: TGTGCCAGCAGCTGGGGTCCGATTTTCACCGGGGAGCTGTTTTTT.

The J gene is TRBJ1-1, the V gene TRBV11-2, with TRBD1 matching 9 bases. There are 18 residues in the CDR3. J gave up 2 bases and V 5 bases, and 15 bases lay outside the gene matches. Germline V gene data show CDR1 as SGHAT and CDR2 as FQNNGV. Here the CDR3 DNA reads TGTGCCAGCAGCCGTGGGGTGTGGGACAGGGCACCCAACACTGAAGCTTTCTTT. Translation: CASSRGVWDRAPNTEAFF.

V usage is TRBV20-1 and J usage is TRBJ2-1; D might be TRBD1 (5 bases). The CDR3 runs 15 residues. Germline CDR1 DFQATT, CDR2 SNEGSKA (reference sequence). V was pared by 1 base and J by 5 bases, with 15 bases between. The CDR3 bases are TGCAGTGCTAGAGGTATTAGGGGTTTAGACAATGAGCAGTTCTTC. Translating gives CSARGIRGLDNEQFF.

The chain uses TRBV4-1 and TRBJ1-3, with D perhaps TRBD1 (5 bases). Trimming took off 5 bases at V and 4 bases at J, with 12 bases between the two ends. This CDR3 has 14 amino acids. Germline V CDR1 and CDR2: MGHRA, YSYEKL. The CDR3 sequence is CASSGLREGNTIYF. CDR3 DNA: TGCGCCAGCAGCGGGCTCAGGGAAGGAAACACCATATATTTT.

The CDR3 coding sequence is TGTGCCAGTAGTACCTCGGCTAGCGGAGCCAAAAACATTCAGTACTTC. Protein: CASSTSASGAKNIQYF. The chain has TRBV19 and TRBJ2-4, with TRBD2 matching 7 bases. Per germline, CDR1 LNHDA and CDR2 SQIVND (reference sequence). The V gene end was trimmed by 4 bases and the J gene end by 0 bases; junction bases not matched to a gene: 6. CDR3 length equals 16 residues.

This chain uses TRBV12-3 or TRBV12-4 with TRBJ1-2; 8 bases map to TRBD1. With 7 bases clipped from V and 8 bases from J, the junction kept 12 bases outside the gene matches. The CDR3 is 14 residues long. This CDR3 is CASKFGQGAEGYTF. DNA of the CDR3: TGTGCCAGCAAGTTTGGCCAGGGGGCCGAGGGCTACACCTTC.

This clonotype was found a few times. V gene TRBV12-3 or TRBV12-4 combines with J gene TRBJ2-5; tentative D call: TRBD1 (5 bases). The CDR3 is 15 residues long. V lost 2 bases to trimming and J lost 1 base, with 11 bases between them. The CDR3 nucleotides are TGTGCCAGCAGTTTAAACATGGGGCTCCAAGAGACCCAGTACTTC. Its translation: CASSLNMGLQETQYF.

This clonotype appeared a few times. The genes are TRBV27 and TRBJ1-3; TRBD1 matches at 8 bases. The length of the CDR3 is 15 residues. CDR1 is MNHEY and CDR2 is SMNVEV in the germline V gene (reference sequence). V lost 6 bases to trimming and J lost 0 bases; unmatched junction nucleotides: 4. The CDR3 nucleotides read TGTGCCAGCAGCCAAACAGGGGGCTCTGGAAACACCATATATTTT. Amino acids: CASSQTGGSGNTIYF.

A remark on this clonotype: One end of the junction fails to match germline, which may point to a read error. The chain joins TRBV4-1 to TRBJ1-1; D gene unclear. CDR3 size: 15 residues. Germline V lookup: CDR1 MGHRA, CDR2 YSYEKL. This CDR3 is CSSSQDRWMSTEAFF. In DNA, the CDR3 is TGTTCCAGCAGCCAAGATCGCTGGATGAGCACTGAAGCATTCTTT.

The chain recombines TRBV28 with TRBJ1-5; D ambiguous. The CDR3 consists of 15 residues. Deletions cut 2 bases from V and 3 bases from J, with 11 bases between. CDR1 is MDHEN, CDR2 SYDVKM, per germline. CDR3 bases: TGTGCCAGCAGTTTACCGGCAGGCAACAATCAGCCCCAGCATTTT. This sequence encodes CASSLPAGNNQPQHF.

This clonotype has more than one count but fewer than ten. V usage is TRBV5-1 and J usage is TRBJ2-3, with D unresolved. The germline V and J ends were trimmed by 0 bases and 2 bases, with 10 bases remaining between them. The CDR3 covers 15 residues. Germline V gene lookup returns CDR1 SGHRS and CDR2 YFSETQ. This CDR3 is CASSLVAAYTDTQYF. The CDR3 DNA follows: TGCGCCAGCAGCTTGGTCGCGGCCTACACAGATACGCAGTATTTT.